The clone carrying this TCR beta chain was seen at least ten times. What it binds is unknown. Read coverage stops 3 residues before the CDR3 terminus; the germline J gene supplies the remainder. Some clones are missing from TCRdb's copy, which holds only in-frame ones; the method was immunoSEQ multiplex PCR. There are some 60,000 clones in the sample, none observed a single time. This sample is drawn from a study of T cell clonality in common variable immunodeficiency. Findings and caveats of the study: In common variable immunodeficiency, TCR beta chains reportedly carried fewer deletions and N-nucleotide insertions.

This CDR3 region has 14 residues. Per the germline V gene, CDR1 is DFQATT and CDR2 is SNEGSKA (reference sequence). V gave up 6 bases and J gave up 6 bases; unmatched junction bases: 6. V and J are TRBV20-1 and TRBJ2-1; the match to TRBD2 covers 12 bases. The specimen sequenced was peripheral blood mononuclear cells. The TCR comes from a person aged 18-70 years in good health. CDR3 sequence reads: CSATTSGRPNEQFF. The part of the CDR3 DNA that was read is TGCAGTGCCACCACTAGCGGGAGGCCCAATGAG.